This TCR beta chain was sequenced in a study of blood T cell repertoires in COVID-19. Overall study context: Samples came from the United States, Italy and Spain, spanning acute and convalescent COVID-19.

Germline CDR1 and CDR2: SGHRS and YFSETQ. Germline trimming cut 7 bases from V and 7 bases from J; bases unmatched to any gene: 9. The CDR3 is 13 residues long. TCRdb's table, derived via immunoSEQ multiplex PCR, lists solely in-frame clones and lacks some. The table shows 200,000 to 300,000 clones, with about 85% occurring only once. Sequenced: peripheral blood. This TCR was recovered from a man between 60 and 75 years old who had recovered from COVID-19. The chain has TRBV5-1 and TRBJ2-5; 8 nucleotides agree with TRBD2. Here the CDR3 reads CASYAGGEGTQYF. The CDR3 DNA sequence: TGCGCCAGCTACGCCGGGGGGGAAGGGACCCAGTACTTC.